Following are 16 T cell receptor beta chains from one sample sequenced in a study of blood T cell repertoires in COVID-19 (dated by TCRdb to the early 2020s). The library was prepared using the immunoSEQ multiplex PCR assay. In its TCRdb copy, this immuneACCESS table keeps in-frame sequences only and misses some clones. Where compared with another copy, unresolved V genes explain less than half of these, and the others have no known cause. This sample gives about 180,000 clones in total; 65% to 85% of them show up just once. The ten largest clones capture around 6.3% of the sample. The source material was peripheral blood. All receptors come from a woman in her thirties or forties with COVID-19, enrolled during active disease.

The chain recombines TRBV11-2 with TRBJ2-2; 7 bases fit TRBD2. With V trimmed by 5 bases and J by 6 bases, 9 bases remained unmatched. The CDR3 runs 15 residues. The germline V gene encodes CDR1 SGHAT and CDR2 FQNNGV. CDR3 DNA: TGTGCCAGCAGCCCCACCCGACTAGCTCCCGGGGAGCTGTTTTTT. Translation: CASSPTRLAPGELFF. Complete variable domain (other parts from reference TRBV11-2 and TRBJ2-2): EAGVAQSPRYKIIEKRQSVAFWCNPISGHATLYWYQQILGQGPKLLIQFQNNGVVDDSQLPKDRFSAERLKGVDSTLKIQPAKLEDSAVYLCASSPTRLAPGELFFGEGSRLTVL.

V usage is TRBV6-4 and J usage is TRBJ2-1; TRBD2 is a possible D gene (5 bases). The CDR3 consists of 16 residues. V dropped 4 bases and J dropped 3 bases, with 16 bases sitting between them. Germline V gene data show CDR1 as MRHNA and CDR2 as SNTAGT. The CDR3 region is CASSAEGASHYNEQFF. The CDR3 region has the DNA TGTGCCAGCAGTGCGGAAGGTGCTAGCCACTACAATGAGCAGTTCTTC.

The chain carries TRBV4-2 and TRBJ1-2, with 9 bases identical to TRBD1. Unmatched junction bases numbered 14, after V lost 5 bases and J lost 4 bases. Germline assignment: CDR1 LGHNA and CDR2 YNFKEQ. CDR3 size: 17 residues. CDR3 sequence reads: CASSLDRGDPNLYGYTF. DNA for the CDR3: TGTGCCAGCAGCTTAGACAGGGGGGATCCCAACCTCTATGGCTACACCTTC.

This chain links TRBV19 with TRBJ2-3; the match to TRBD2 covers 10 bases. V lost 3 bases to trimming and J lost 1 base; unmatched junction nucleotides: 7. This CDR3 is 17 amino acids long. Per the germline V gene, CDR1 is LNHDA and CDR2 is SQIVND (reference sequence). The CDR3 spells CASSIRGLAGGTDTQYF. The CDR3 bases are TGTGCCAGTAGTATTCGGGGCCTAGCGGGAGGCACAGATACGCAGTATTTT. Filled out from reference TRBV19 and TRBJ2-3, the complete variable domain reads DGGITQSPKYLFRKEGQNVTLSCEQNLNHDAMYWYRQDPGQGLRLIYYSQIVNDFQKGDIAEGYSVSREKKESFPLTVTSAQKNPTAFYLCASSIRGLAGGTDTQYFGPGTRLTVL.

In this sample, this clone turned up once. The genes are TRBV27 and TRBJ1-2; 8 positions match TRBD1. The CDR3 contains 14 residues. After removal of 2 bases from V and 5 bases from J, the junction contained 4 bases not matched to a gene. Germline CDR1 and CDR2: MNHEY and SMNVEV (reference sequence). The CDR3 bases are TGTGCCAGCAGTTTAGGGACAGGCCCGTATGGCTACACCTTC. Its translation: CASSLGTGPYGYTF.

This clone has just one count. The CDR3 bases are TGCGCCAGCAGCTTAAGAGGCGATCAGCCCCAGCATTTT. It codes for CASSLRGDQPQHF. This sequence joins TRBV5-1 and TRBJ1-5; D call uncertain. From germline, CDR1 is SGHRS and CDR2 YFSETQ. The CDR3 covers 13 residues. V lost 2 bases and J 5 bases, leaving 8 bases between the germline ends. Together with reference TRBV5-1 and TRBJ1-5, the CDR3 gives the full variable domain: KAGVTQTPRYLIKTRGQQVTLSCSPISGHRSVSWYQQTPGQGLQFLFEYFSETQRNKGNFPGRFSGRQFSNSRSEMNVSTLELGDSALYLCASSLRGDQPQHFGDGTRLSIL.

J is TRBJ2-4 and V is TRBV18; tentative D call: TRBD1 (5 bases). The length of the CDR3 is 19 residues. V lost 6 bases and J lost 0, with 24 bases in between. CDR1 KGHSH and CDR2 LQKENI come from the germline V gene. CDR3 sequence: CASSNNSLDIWSAKNIQYF. DNA for the CDR3: TGTGCCAGCTCCAACAACTCTTTGGACATTTGGTCAGCCAAAAACATTCAGTACTTC.

J is TRBJ2-2 and V is TRBV15; D is uncertain. This CDR3 is 15 amino acids long. Germline CDR1 is LNHNV and CDR2 is YYDKDF (reference sequence). Trimming took off 0 bases at V and 6 bases at J, with 11 bases between the two ends. This chain's CDR3 is CATSRDGPRAGELFF. CDR3 coding DNA: TGTGCCACCAGCAGAGACGGTCCCCGGGCCGGGGAGCTGTTTTTT.

CDR3 bases: TGTGCCAGTAGGATGGCAGCGGGGGCCTCCTACGAGCAGTACTTC. Translated, it gives CASRMAAGASYEQYF. V gene TRBV19 combines with J gene TRBJ2-7; 8 bases are shared with TRBD2. The germline V gene has CDR1 LNHDA and CDR2 SQIVND (reference sequence). This CDR3 comprises 15 residues. Trimming at V came to 6 bases and at J to 0 bases, leaving 7 bases not matched to a gene.

J is TRBJ1-5 and V is TRBV29-1; tentatively, D is TRBD1 (6 bases). The length of the CDR3 is 13 residues. V lost 8 bases, J lost 3 bases, and 14 bases lay in between. Germline V CDR1 and CDR2: SQVTM, ANQGSEA. For the CDR3, the DNA is TGCAGCTTTAGGACAGATTACAATCAGCCCCAGCATTTT. It is translated as CSFRTDYNQPQHF. Full variable domain (outside the CDR3, taken from reference TRBV29-1 and TRBJ1-5): SAVISQKPSRDICQRGTSLTIQCQVDSQVTMMFWYRQQPGQSLTLIATANQGSEATYESGFVIDKFPISRPNLTFSTLTVSNMSPEDSSIYLCSFRTDYNQPQHFGDGTRLSIL.

The genes are TRBV12-3 or TRBV12-4 and TRBJ1-5; D unresolved. Trimming stripped 6 bases from V and 4 bases from J, with 7 bases between. The CDR3 is 12 residues long. CDR3 amino acids: CASSPLNQPQHF. CDR3 coding DNA: TGTGCCAGCAGCCCCTTAAATCAGCCCCAGCATTTT.

This chain links TRBV14 with TRBJ2-7; D not certain. Germline V CDR1 and CDR2: SGHDN, FVKESK. The V gene lost 0 bases and the J gene lost 6 bases, with 9 bases spanning the gap. The CDR3 consists of 13 residues. The CDR3 region is CASSQELYGEQYF. The DNA of the CDR3 is TGTGCCAGCAGCCAAGAGTTGTACGGCGAGCAGTACTTC.

The chain couples TRBV6-2 or TRBV6-3 to TRBJ1-1; possibly TRBD1 for D (6 bases). The CDR3 loop spans 13 amino acids. With 5 bases removed from V and 6 bases from J, the gap between germline ends came to 13 bases. Germline CDR1 is MNHEY and CDR2 is SVGEGT. Here the CDR3 reads CASSQPPGAEAFF. The DNA for the CDR3 is TGTGCCAGCAGTCAACCACCAGGGGCTGAAGCTTTCTTT.

This clone was detected many times. The rearrangement joins TRBV6-4 to TRBJ2-1; TRBD1 is a possible D gene (6 bases). V was shortened by 2 bases and J by 5 bases, with 7 bases between the two germline ends. Germline CDR1 reads MRHNA; CDR2 reads SNTAGT. The CDR3 is 13 amino acids. CDR3 bases: TGTGCCAGCAGTGACACAGGGAACAATGAGCAGTTCTTC. Protein: CASSDTGNNEQFF.

This clone was seen a single time. V gene TRBV19 combines with J gene TRBJ1-5; the D is unclear. Trimming stripped 7 bases from V and 7 bases from J, with 17 bases between. CDR1 and CDR2 (germline): LNHDA, SQIVND (reference sequence). This CDR3 has 14 amino acids. The CDR3 nucleotides read TGTGCCAGTACTATCGGGATTGCAATGCAGCCCCAGCATTTT. It is translated as CASTIGIAMQPQHF.

V and J are TRBV6-5 and TRBJ2-7; D is unresolved. The germline CDR1 and CDR2 sequences are MNHEY and SVGAGI. V was cut by 4 bases and J by 2 bases, with 6 bases left in between. The CDR3 contains 12 residues. The CDR3 DNA reads as TGTGCCAGCAGTTCCGTTCCCTACGAGCAGTACTTC. This sequence encodes CASSSVPYEQYF.